The next 31 T cell receptor beta chains were all read from a single sample in a study of graft-versus-host responses after intestinal transplantation (TCRdb year 2021). The library relied on the immunoSEQ multiplex PCR assay. TCRdb limited this immuneACCESS table to in-frame rearrangements with V and J called. A share of clones is missing; checked studies link under half to unresolved V genes, and the rest is unexplained. This sample lists about 86,000 clones; around 86% were detected once. About a sixth of the sample is in the top ten clones. For these TCRs, the target antigens are not known. The meaning of the sample's time point label: cells obtained before transplantation from donor or recipient. Sequencing was performed on unstimulated CD8+ T cells sorted from spleen or lymph node cells, taken before intestinal transplant. The origin of the receptors is a human donor who received an intestinal transplant.

The chain combines TRBV28 with TRBJ1-5; 7 nucleotides line up with TRBD1. The V segment lost 5 bases and the J segment 2 bases; nucleotides outside the gene matches: 9. The germline V gene encodes CDR1 MDHEN and CDR2 SYDVKM. The CDR3 extends over 16 amino acids. This CDR3 reads CASSVTNRGGNQPQHF. For the CDR3, the DNA is TGTGCCAGCAGTGTAACAAACAGGGGCGGCAATCAGCCCCAGCATTTT.

J is TRBJ1-2 and V is TRBV13; D is unclear. The CDR3 loop spans 13 amino acids. CDR1 and CDR2 from the germline V gene are PRHDT and FYEKMQ (reference sequence). V shed 4 bases and J shed 0 bases, with 6 bases lying between them. The CDR3 DNA reads TGTGCCAGCAGCTCGACACCTAACTATGGCTACACCTTC. It is translated as CASSSTPNYGYTF.

The chain joins TRBV9 to TRBJ2-2; 7 bases are shared with TRBD2. V lost 1 base, J lost 0 bases, and 6 bases stayed unmatched. CDR1 and CDR2 from the germline V gene are SGDLS and YYNGEE. This CDR3 is built from 17 residues. The CDR3 DNA reads as TGTGCCAGCAGCGTAAGTCAGGCGGGGGCGAACACCGGGGAGCTGTTTTTT. As protein: CASSVSQAGANTGELFF.

The V call is TRBV4-2, the J call TRBJ2-3, with 7 bases matching TRBD2. CDR1 is LGHNA, CDR2 YNFKEQ, per germline. The CDR3 is 15 amino acids. Trimming took 4 bases from V and 5 from J; bases not matched to a gene: 9. CDR3 bases: TGTGCCAGCAGCCCAAAAGGGCTAGCGGTAGATACGCAGTATTTT. Residues: CASSPKGLAVDTQYF.

The chain couples TRBV2 to TRBJ2-1; D is tentatively TRBD1 or TRBD2 (6 bases each). The CDR3 runs to 14 residues. The ends were cut back, 7 bases at V and 5 bases at J, with 15 bases in the middle. Germline-derived CDR1 and CDR2 are SNHLY and FYNNEI. In DNA, the CDR3 is TGTGCCAGCACCGTTGGGGGGCGGGACAATGAGCAGTTCTTC. It is translated as CASTVGGRDNEQFF.

The chain couples TRBV5-4 to TRBJ2-7, with D perhaps matching TRBD2 (5 bases). In germline, CDR1 is SGHNT, CDR2 YYREEE (reference sequence). V lost 2 bases, J lost 0 bases, and 6 bases lay in between. The CDR3 extends over 13 amino acids. The CDR3: CASSFGDSYEQYF. DNA of the CDR3: TGTGCCAGCAGCTTCGGGGACTCCTACGAGCAGTACTTC.

This chain connects TRBV10-1 to TRBJ2-3; 7 bases line up with TRBD1. The CDR3 is 13 amino acids. The V gene end was trimmed by 5 bases and the J gene end by 4 bases; junction bases not matched to a gene: 3. CDR1 and CDR2 (germline): WNHNN, SYGVQD (reference sequence). The DNA for the CDR3 is TGCGCCAGCAGTCTGACAGGGCCAGATACGCAGTATTTT. It specifies CASSLTGPDTQYF.

The chain combines TRBV27 with TRBJ2-3; a weak D match, TRBD2 (5 bases). The CDR3 has 17 residues. Looked up from germline, CDR1 is MNHEY and CDR2 is SMNVEV (reference sequence). With 3 bases removed from V and 0 bases from J, the gap between germline ends came to 16 bases. As DNA, the CDR3 is TGTGCCAGCAGTTTTTTAGGGTCTAGCAGTAGCACAGATACGCAGTATTTT. The encoded protein is CASSFLGSSSSTDTQYF.

This clone is a singleton in its sample. The gene calls are TRBV14 and TRBJ1-2; no definite D call. Per germline, CDR1 SGHDN and CDR2 FVKESK. Trimming stripped 4 bases from V and 6 bases from J, with 12 bases between. This CDR3 comprises 13 residues. For the CDR3, the DNA is TGTGCCAGCAGCCCCTCAACGAGAGATGGCTACACCTTC. It encodes CASSPSTRDGYTF.

V usage is TRBV7-7 and J usage is TRBJ2-5, with 9 bases lining up with TRBD1. Germline loops: CDR1 SSHAT, CDR2 FNYEAQ (reference sequence). V dropped 7 bases and J dropped 5; count of bases not matched to a gene: 11. The CDR3 contains 15 residues. This CDR3 reads CASTWRTGAMETQYF. The CDR3 nucleotides are TGTGCCAGCACGTGGAGGACAGGGGCGATGGAGACCCAGTACTTC.

This sequence joins TRBV28 and TRBJ2-3; D is perhaps TRBD2 (5 bases). Trimming cost V 6 bases and J 2 bases, with 18 bases left between them. Germline loops: CDR1 MDHEN, CDR2 SYDVKM. CDR3 length equals 16 residues. CDR3 DNA sequence: TGTGCCAGCAGATCGGACTCGTCAAAGCCCACAGATACGCAGTATTTT. Translated, it gives CASRSDSSKPTDTQYF.

The rearrangement links TRBV4-1 to TRBJ2-5, with D possibly matching TRBD2 (6 bases). Looked up from germline, CDR1 is MGHRA and CDR2 is YSYEKL. This CDR3 contains 13 residues. The V gene lost 2 bases and the J gene lost 5 bases, with 9 bases spanning the gap. The CDR3 DNA follows: TGCGCCAGCAGCCAATCGGGAGCGGAGACCCAGTACTTC. The encoded protein is CASSQSGAETQYF.

The J gene is TRBJ1-5, the V gene TRBV25-1; 7 bases are a match to TRBD1. The V gene end was trimmed by 3 bases and the J gene end by 5 bases; junction bases not matched to a gene: 13. This CDR3 is built from 17 residues. Germline values: CDR1 MGHDK, CDR2 SYGVNS. CDR3 coding DNA: TGTGCCAGCAGTGATATTCGCAGAGGGGGCTTCGATCAGCCCCAGCATTTT. Translation: CASSDIRRGGFDQPQHF.

This clone was seen just once. The gene calls are TRBV9 and TRBJ1-3, with D tentatively TRBD1 (5 bases). This CDR3 contains 15 residues. CDR1 is SGDLS and CDR2 is YYNGEE in the germline V gene. The V gene lost 2 bases and the J gene lost 0 bases, with 9 bases spanning the gap. The CDR3 sequence is CASSVAGSSGNTIYF. CDR3 DNA: TGTGCCAGCAGCGTGGCAGGGAGCTCTGGAAACACCATATATTTT.

The V and J genes are TRBV28 and TRBJ1-4; TRBD1 might be the D (5 bases). The length of the CDR3 is 15 residues. Trimming pared 4 bases from V and 5 bases from J, leaving 14 bases between. Germline CDR1 MDHEN, CDR2 SYDVKM. CDR3 residues: CASSSHAGRNEKLFF. In DNA, the CDR3 is TGTGCCAGCAGTTCCCATGCAGGGCGGAATGAAAAACTGTTTTTT.

The chain couples TRBV2 to TRBJ2-3; tentative D call: TRBD2 (6 bases). From germline, CDR1 is SNHLY and CDR2 FYNNEI. This CDR3 spans 12 amino acids. Trimming pared 6 bases from V and 5 bases from J, leaving 9 bases between. CDR3 region: CASRDYGDTQYF. CDR3 nucleotides: TGTGCCAGCAGGGACTACGGAGATACGCAGTATTTT. The whole variable domain, remainder taken from reference TRBV2 and TRBJ2-3, is EPEVTQTPSHQVTQMGQEVILRCVPISNHLYFYWYRQILGQKVEFLVSFYNNEISEKSEIFDDQFSVERPDGSNFTLKIRSTKLEDSAMYFCASRDYGDTQYFGPGTRLTVL.

This clone has just a few counts. The rearrangement joins TRBV11-3 to TRBJ2-1, with a weak D call TRBD1 (5 bases). CDR3 length: 14 residues. Germline CDR1 and CDR2: SGHNT and YENEEA. V shed 5 bases and J shed 5 bases, with 13 bases lying between them. The CDR3 DNA reads TGTGCCAGCAGCCAGTGGGGCAGAGACAATGAGCAGTTCTTC. Its translation is CASSQWGRDNEQFF.

The chain joins TRBV4-1 to TRBJ2-1; maybe TRBD1 (5 bases). This CDR3 has 16 amino acids. The V and J ends lost 1 base and 0 bases respectively, with 10 bases between them. Germline-derived CDR1 and CDR2 are MGHRA and YSYEKL. This CDR3 reads CASSQGQGGSYNEQFF. In DNA, the CDR3 is TGCGCCAGCAGCCAAGGTCAGGGCGGCTCCTACAATGAGCAGTTCTTC.

V is TRBV4-2 and J is TRBJ2-3, with D maybe TRBD1 (6 bases). The CDR3 has 16 amino acids. Between the trimmed V and J ends, which lost 1 base and 6 bases, there was a span of 17 bases. Germline loops: CDR1 LGHNA, CDR2 YNFKEQ. The CDR3 loop is CASSQVASAGVDTQYF. CDR3 DNA: TGTGCCAGCAGCCAAGTCGCGTCGGCAGGGGTGGATACGCAGTATTTT.

The gene calls are TRBV28 and TRBJ2-4; D unresolved. This CDR3 has 14 amino acids. The germline V and J ends were trimmed by 2 bases and 3 bases, with 8 bases remaining between them. Looked up from germline, CDR1 is MDHEN and CDR2 is SYDVKM. The CDR3 region has the DNA TGTGCCAGCAGTTTAAACCTTGGCAAAAACATTCAGTACTTC. As protein: CASSLNLGKNIQYF.

The rearrangement joins TRBV5-1 to TRBJ1-2; D gene ambiguous. Germline CDR1 and CDR2: SGHRS and YFSETQ. The CDR3 has 14 residues. Deletions cut 0 bases from V and 4 bases from J, with 10 bases between. CDR3 DNA sequence: TGCGCCAGCAGCTTGGCCCCCCCCGTCTATGGCTACACCTTC. It codes for CASSLAPPVYGYTF.

This clone has a handful of counts. CDR3 loop: CASSLRGRDEQYF. CDR3 nucleotide sequence: TGTGCCAGCAGTTTAAGGGGCAGGGACGAGCAGTACTTC. The chain combines TRBV28 with TRBJ2-7; possible D gene TRBD1, 5 bases. Germline V gene data show CDR1 as MDHEN and CDR2 as SYDVKM. The length of the CDR3 is 13 residues. The V end was cut by 2 bases, the J end by 5 bases, with 10 bases between. The full variable domain, with the rest looked up from reference TRBV28 and TRBJ2-7, is DVKVTQSSRYLVKRTGEKVFLECVQDMDHENMFWYRQDPGLGLRLIYFSYDVKMKEKGDIPEGYSVSREKKERFSLILESASTNQTSMYLCASSLRGRDEQYFGPGTRLTVT.

V gene TRBV5-1 combines with J gene TRBJ1-2, with 9 positions matching TRBD1. Trimming took 3 bases from V and 5 from J; bases not matched to a gene: 5. CDR1 and CDR2 from the germline V gene are SGHRS and YFSETQ. This CDR3 spans 14 amino acids. CDR3 bases: TGCGCCAGCAGCTCCGGGACAGGGAATTATGGCTACACCTTC. It yields the protein CASSSGTGNYGYTF.

The sample holds a few counts of this clone. The chain has TRBV9 and TRBJ2-5, with a weak D call TRBD1 (6 bases). The CDR3 runs 15 residues. Germline-derived CDR1 and CDR2 are SGDLS and YYNGEE. Trimming took 0 bases from V and 2 from J, leaving 11 bases between them. DNA for the CDR3: TGTGCCAGCAGCGTAGGTGCAGGGGTTCAAGAGACCCAGTACTTC. Its translation: CASSVGAGVQETQYF.

As DNA, the CDR3 is TGTGCCAGCAGAAAGGGACTCCTCTCCTACGAGCAGTACTTC. It yields the protein CASRKGLLSYEQYF. The chain joins TRBV2 to TRBJ2-7; maybe TRBD2 (6 bases). CDR1 is SNHLY, CDR2 FYNNEI, per germline. This CDR3 has 14 residues. The germline V and J ends were trimmed by 6 bases and 0 bases, with 12 bases remaining between them.

V is TRBV6-1 and J is TRBJ1-1; 7 bases agree with TRBD1. V lost 8 bases to trimming and J lost 4 bases; unmatched junction nucleotides: 7. Germline V gene sequence: CDR1 MNHNS, CDR2 SASEGT. This CDR3 contains 13 residues. DNA for the CDR3: TGTGCCAGCGCCCCGGGACAGACCACTGAAGCTTTCTTT. It yields the protein CASAPGQTTEAFF.

The rearrangement uses TRBV11-2 and TRBJ2-5; no reliable D call. Between the trimmed V and J ends, which lost 4 bases and 2 bases, there was a span of 2 bases. The CDR3 sequence is 11 residues long. The V gene's germline CDR1 is SGHAT and CDR2 FQNNGV. The CDR3 coding sequence is TGTGCCAGCAGCTCTCAAGAGACCCAGTACTTC. Protein: CASSSQETQYF.

The rearrangement joins TRBV6-1 to TRBJ1-5; D is uncertain. The germline V and J ends were trimmed by 0 bases and 2 bases, with 11 bases remaining between them. This CDR3 region has 16 residues. Germline V gene sequence: CDR1 MNHNS, CDR2 SASEGT. CDR3 DNA sequence: TGTGCCAGCAGTGAAGCGCGGGGATTCCGCAATCAGCCCCAGCATTTT. Translating gives CASSEARGFRNQPQHF.

This rearrangement joins TRBV7-3 to TRBJ2-1; 7 bases align to TRBD2. Per the germline V gene, CDR1 is SGHTA and CDR2 is FQGTGA. The CDR3 is 14 amino acids. Trimming removed 6 bases from V and 9 bases from J; junction bases left unmatched: 11. The CDR3 reads CASSFSGTTTEQFF. The CDR3 bases are TGTGCCAGCAGTTTCTCCGGGACTACTACTGAGCAGTTCTTC.

The chain carries TRBV18 and TRBJ2-1; perhaps TRBD2 as D (5 bases). CDR1 is KGHSH, CDR2 LQKENI, per germline. This CDR3 region has 15 residues. Trimming took off 4 bases at V and 4 bases at J, with 14 bases between the two ends. The CDR3 is CASSHEGVGYNEQFF. The CDR3 DNA sequence: TGTGCCAGCTCACACGAGGGAGTGGGGTACAATGAGCAGTTCTTC.

The rearrangement joins TRBV27 to TRBJ1-5, with D unresolved. The length of the CDR3 is 14 residues. The V gene lost 0 bases and the J gene lost 2 bases, with 5 bases spanning the gap. CDR1 is MNHEY and CDR2 is SMNVEV in the germline V gene (reference sequence). The CDR3 DNA follows: TGTGCCAGCAGTTTATCCTGGGGCAATCAGCCCCAGCATTTT. It is translated as CASSLSWGNQPQHF.